This T cell receptor (beta chain) originates from a study of shared clonotypes between healthy human individuals (dated by TCRdb to about 2020). With respect to the entire study: A couple of women and three men aged 18 to 49 years were included in the cohort. To increase sequencing depth and limit assay-specific biases, TCR repertoire library preparation and sequencing were carried out by different laboratories using diverse techniques. The study deeply sequenced blood TCR repertoires of about 5 healthy adults to estimate repertoire size and the extent of clonotype sharing between individuals. Per donor, leukapheresis produced somewhere between about 0.8 and 9 billion PBMCs. For each donor, three plates each were used for CD4 naive and CD4 memory, two plates were used for CD8 naive, and one plate was used for CD8 memory. Paper-wide results and their limitations: Because the study included a small number of donors, the genetic and exposure-history diversity represented was limited. Based on pairwise subsampling, the degree of clonotype sharing among donors was expected to be affected by sequencing depth. Naive subsets generally had larger estimated clonotype richness than memory subsets did. Sampling was restricted to blood, and TCR repertoires in tissues likely differ from the TCR repertoires found in blood. Incomplete sequencing was indicated by rarefaction of sorted-subset datasets, despite the large sequencing depth. When several donors were compared, the shared fraction of clonotypes was around 5% for naive CD4, approximately 3.5% for naive CD8, 2.3% for memory CD4, and roughly 0.43% for memory CD8. Clonotypes shared by all four sorted-subset donors showed higher generation probabilities than non-shared clonotypes.

Donors were healthy HIV-negative adults with no recently reported acute infections or vaccinations. Every donor was a Caucasian adult living in Nashville, Tennessee, USA. CD4+ T cells were enriched by magnetic negative selection; naive cells were then positively selected on CD45RA, and the negative fraction formed the memory subset. After blood collection by leukapheresis, PBMCs were isolated using Ficoll-Histopaque density gradient centrifugation and then cryopreserved in the vapor phase of liquid nitrogen. Analytical flow cytometry was used to check the purity and quantity of each magnetically sorted T cell population. Genomic DNA was isolated from every sorted fraction and measured by UV absorbance on a Nanodrop 2000c. Comments on this clone: Its antigen is unknown. Base qualities were left out, and no much larger clone turns up one base away. The sample carries other DNA sequences with the same CDR3.

TCR CDR3 regions were amplified from genomic DNA by multiplex PCR using the deep immunoSEQ assay. Extracted genomic DNA from each cell subset was distributed evenly across all wells of several immunoSEQ 96-well plates, and each plate was treated as a replicate. For sorted subsets, each replicate PCR was loaded with 200 ng genomic DNA, equivalent to 30,000 or so T cell genomes. Purified libraries were measured with a Qubit 3.0 fluorometer, size-checked on a Bioanalyzer 2100, and measured again with the KAPA Library Quantification kit. A separate single-read 150-cycle Illumina NextSeq 550 flow cell was used to sequence each immunoSEQ 96-well plate. The original pipeline was this. Because the immunoSEQ output held only junctional sequences and lacked quality scores, the filtering could not match the filtering applied to full-length reads. Sequences were annotated with PyIR, a Python wrapper for IgBLAST v1.9, using IMGT germline references to assign V/J genes and CDR3. Reads were removed for weak V/J assignments (E-value above 1e-6), missing CDR3, stop codons, out-of-frame junctions, or ambiguous translated residues. V3J clonotypes were defined by identical inferred V gene, J gene, and CDR3 amino acid sequence. Percentage overlap between repertoires was computed as shared unique clonotypes divided by the size of the smaller repertoire. RTK rarefaction, the Chao1 estimator, and Recon v2.1 estimates of unobserved clonotypes were used to assess repertoire richness. Generation probabilities for all TCRbeta clonotypes obtained by the gDNA method from a handful of donors were computed using OLGA. The table comes from immuneACCESS by way of TCRdb, which keeps in-frame sequences with V and J called. Part of the clones is missing from these tables; in studies checked, under half for an unresolved V gene and the rest for unknown reasons. That table supplies the V and J calls and clone size; D and trimming were determined from the DNA. The sample includes roughly 2,500,000 clones, with 93% observed a single time. Clones ranked in the top ten supply approximately 0.37% of the sample.

From the germline V gene, CDR1 is SGHRS and CDR2 is YFSETQ. Inclusive of the bounding cysteine and phenylalanine, the CDR3 is 15 residues long. The CDR3 DNA has 45 bases and is translated from base 1. Deletion took 0 bases off V and 4 bases off J, with a span of 10 bases between the germline ends. This TCR came from a man younger than 35 in good health. Some clones in this sample may be carry-over from other donors' samples. Sequences were obtained from naive CD4+ T cells from PBMCs. Per the publication, the cell subset or site label means: CD45RA+ positively selected. The chain is made from TRBV5-1 and TRBJ1-4, with TRBD1 tentatively as D gene (5 bases match). The nucleotide sequence reads TGCGCCAGCAGCTTGGGAACAGGAGATAATGAAAAACTGTTTTTT. This gives the protein CASSLGTGDNEKLFF. The variable domain in full, with residues beyond the CDR3 obtained from the reference TRBV5-1 and TRBJ1-4 genes, is KAGVTQTPRYLIKTRGQQVTLSCSPISGHRSVSWYQQTPGQGLQFLFEYFSETQRNKGNFPGRFSGRQFSNSRSEMNVSTLELGDSALYLCASSLGTGDNEKLFFGSGTQLSVL.